This record covers a single TCR beta chain. Between the trimmed V and J ends, which lost 5 bases and 0 bases, there was a span of 16 bases. The CDR3 covers 16 residues. From germline, CDR1 is MGHRA and CDR2 YSYEKL. Using immunoSEQ multiplex PCR, the repertoire was profiled, and TCRdb retains in-frame clones only, with some absent. The sample records about 240,000 clones, approximately 83% being singletons. The sample belongs to a study of blood T cell repertoires in COVID-19. Recruitment covered roughly 24 US areas and drew participants whose ages spanned roughly 18 to 100 years. The chain joins TRBV4-1 to TRBJ1-1; D perhaps matches TRBD1 (6 bases). What was sequenced was PBMCs or T cells enriched from blood (not recorded which). The TCR comes from a middle-aged woman with acute COVID-19. CDR3 DNA sequence: TGCGCCAGCAGCAGGGGCCAGGGGCATGTGAACACTGAAGCTTTCTTT. Protein: CASSRGQGHVNTEAFF.